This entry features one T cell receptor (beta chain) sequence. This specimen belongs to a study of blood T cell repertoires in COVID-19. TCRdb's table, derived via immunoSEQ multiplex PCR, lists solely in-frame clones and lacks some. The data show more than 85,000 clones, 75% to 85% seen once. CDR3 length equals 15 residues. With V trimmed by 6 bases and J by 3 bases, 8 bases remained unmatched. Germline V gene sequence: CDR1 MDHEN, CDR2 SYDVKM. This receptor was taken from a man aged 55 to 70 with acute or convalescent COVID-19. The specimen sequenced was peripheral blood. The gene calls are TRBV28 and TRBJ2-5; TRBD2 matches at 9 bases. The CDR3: CASSPWRGGEETQYF. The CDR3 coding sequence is TGTGCCAGCAGCCCTTGGCGGGGGGGCGAAGAGACCCAGTACTTC.